A single sample is the source of the 18 T cell receptor beta chains below, sequenced in a study of T cells in localized non-small cell lung cancer. The protocol was immunoSEQ multiplex PCR, while the TCRdb copy is restricted to in-frame clones and leaves out a portion. The sample has a few thousand clones, around 45% seen once; the top ten hold under 20%. The specimen comprised lung tumor tissue, sampled before any cancer treatment. All receptors come from a man aged 40 to 70 with stage I lung adenocarcinoma.

This clone was seen more than once but under ten times. The J gene is TRBJ1-1, the V gene TRBV9; weak D call: TRBD1 (5 bases). Germline loops: CDR1 SGDLS, CDR2 YYNGEE. Trimming cost V 4 bases and J 2 bases, with 12 bases left between them. The CDR3 has 14 residues. CDR3 DNA: TGTGCCAGCAGCATGGACACCTTTAACACTGAAGCTTTCTTT. This sequence encodes CASSMDTFNTEAFF.

This clone was seen only a few times. The chain carries TRBV9 and TRBJ1-3; D uncertain. V was trimmed by 0 bases and J by 2 bases, leaving 3 bases between them. CDR3 length: 13 residues. The germline V gene encodes CDR1 SGDLS and CDR2 YYNGEE. In DNA, the CDR3 is TGTGCCAGCAGCGTAGGTACTGGAAACACCATATATTTT. As protein: CASSVGTGNTIYF.

In regard to this clone: The junction departs from germline at one end; a sequencing error may be responsible. The rearrangement links TRBV6-8 to TRBJ2-3, with a possible D match to TRBD2 (6 bases). The CDR3 extends over 15 amino acids. Germline V CDR1 and CDR2: MNHGY, SAAAGT. Written as DNA, the CDR3 is TGTGCCATCAGTTCGGGAGTTTCTGGCACAGATACGCAGTATTTT. Translation gives CAISSGVSGTDTQYF.

This chain joins TRBV19 and TRBJ2-7; D is perhaps TRBD1 (7 bases). Germline values: CDR1 LNHDA, CDR2 SQIVND (reference sequence). V lost 8 bases to trimming and J lost 3 bases, with 17 bases between them. CDR3 length: 14 residues. The CDR3 protein is CASQRTGGIYEQYF. For the CDR3, the DNA is TGTGCCAGTCAGAGGACAGGAGGGATCTACGAGCAGTACTTC.

The chain recombines TRBV18 with TRBJ2-1; perhaps TRBD1 as D (6 bases). The CDR3 has 16 amino acids. The germline V gene has CDR1 KGHSH and CDR2 LQKENI. Trimming took off 1 base at V and 7 bases at J, with 17 bases between the two ends. The CDR3, as DNA: TGTGCCAGCTCACCACAGGGGGTAGGGGCATTGAATGAGCAGTTCTTC. Its protein product is CASSPQGVGALNEQFF.

This chain uses TRBV30 with TRBJ1-4, with a tentative D call TRBD1 (5 bases). The CDR3 totals 14 residues. Per germline, CDR1 GTSNPN and CDR2 SVGIG (reference sequence). Trimming stripped 4 bases from V and 5 bases from J, with 14 bases between. The CDR3 nucleotides are TGTGCCTGGACCCGGACATTCTCAAATGAAAAACTGTTTTTT. Encoded protein: CAWTRTFSNEKLFF.

The chain joins TRBV7-5 to TRBJ2-3; TRBD1 was called by the table and not checked on the DNA. TRBV7-5 is noted as a pseudogene. This CDR3 region has 15 residues. The CDR3 DNA is TGTGCCAGCAGCCTCCCGGGACAGGGCGGATATACGCAGTATTTT. Its protein is CASSLPGQGGYTQYF.

This clone showed up just a few times. The CDR3 protein is CASSGQGNTGELFF. Written as DNA, the CDR3 is TGTGCCAGTAGTGGACAGGGGAACACCGGGGAGCTGTTTTTT. This chain uses TRBV19 with TRBJ2-2, with 8 bases matching TRBD1. CDR1 is LNHDA and CDR2 is SQIVND in the germline V gene (reference sequence). The V and J ends lost 5 bases and 1 base, in that order; junction bases with no gene match: 0. The CDR3 is made up of 14 amino acids.

By proportion, this clone is medium-sized. The chain uses TRBV2 and TRBJ2-2; 8 bases are a match to TRBD2. J was trimmed by 6 bases and V by 9 bases; bases with no gene match: 12. The CDR3 consists of 15 residues. Per the germline V gene, CDR1 is SNHLY and CDR2 is FYNNEI. This CDR3 reads CASRRGGGNPGELFF. The DNA for the CDR3 is TGTGCCAGTCGCCGGGGGGGAGGGAATCCCGGGGAGCTGTTTTTT.

By its share, this clone is medium-sized (0.01 to 0.1%). The chain uses TRBV11-3 and TRBJ2-1; D is possibly TRBD1 (6 bases). The CDR3 sequence is 15 residues long. Trimming cost V 1 base and J 7 bases, with 14 bases left between them. Germline assignment: CDR1 SGHNT and CDR2 YENEEA. The CDR3 coding sequence is TGTGCCAGCAGCTTAGGCCAGGGGTTGCAGAATGAGCAGTTCTTC. This sequence encodes CASSLGQGLQNEQFF.

The table lists this clone with a few counts. J is TRBJ2-2 and V is TRBV6-8, with 12 positions matching TRBD2. Trimming took 5 bases from V and 3 from J; bases not matched to a gene: 7. The CDR3 extends over 17 amino acids. The germline V gene encodes CDR1 MNHGY and CDR2 SAAAGT. The CDR3 DNA is TGTGCCAGCAGTCCACTAGCGGGGGGCGGATACACCGGGGAGCTGTTTTTT. The encoded protein is CASSPLAGGGYTGELFF.

The chain's CDR3 is CASSSTNLIFEQYF. The CDR3 coding sequence is TGTGCCAGCAGTTCGACCAACCTTATCTTCGAGCAGTACTTC. The chain is built from TRBV6-8 and TRBJ2-7; no firm D call. Germline-derived CDR1 and CDR2 are MNHGY and SAAAGT. Trimming pared 4 bases from V and 6 bases from J, leaving 16 bases between. The CDR3 consists of 14 residues.

Only a few counts were recorded for this clone. The chain is built from TRBV11-1 and TRBJ2-3; 8 nucleotides line up with TRBD2. Trimming removed 5 bases from V and 1 base from J; junction bases left unmatched: 5. Germline CDR1 reads SGHAT; CDR2 reads FQDESV (reference sequence). This CDR3 contains 15 residues. The CDR3 reads CASSARGAGTDTQYF. The CDR3 coding sequence is TGTGCCAGCAGCGCGCGGGGGGCCGGCACAGATACGCAGTATTTT.

The CDR3 sequence is CASSRQLTTNEKLFF. The CDR3 DNA sequence: TGTGCCAGCAGTCGACAGCTGACAACTAATGAAAAACTGTTTTTT. This rearrangement joins TRBV2 to TRBJ1-4; weak D call: TRBD1 (5 bases). Germline values: CDR1 SNHLY, CDR2 FYNNEI. Trimming cost V 5 bases and J 0 bases, with 10 bases left between them. The CDR3 spans 15 residues.

The chain recombines TRBV6-7 with TRBJ1-5; D not certain. TRBV6-7 is labeled an ORF, and its function is uncertain. CDR3 length equals 15 residues. The V and J ends lost 8 bases and 4 bases respectively, with 18 bases between them. The CDR3 sequence is CASRGRLVENQPQHF. The CDR3, as DNA: TGTGCCAGCCGAGGCAGGCTCGTGGAGAATCAGCCCCAGCATTTT.

The J gene is TRBJ1-2, the V gene TRBV28; no clear D. Trimming left V 6 bases short and J 6 bases short, with 14 bases between. CDR1 and CDR2 from the germline V gene are MDHEN and SYDVKM. The CDR3 covers 13 residues. The CDR3 region has the DNA TGTGCCAGCAGCAAAGTTCTCGTGGATGGCTACACCTTC. This translates into CASSKVLVDGYTF.

The rearrangement uses TRBV15 and TRBJ1-3; D is unresolved. CDR1 and CDR2 (germline): LNHNV, YYDKDF (reference sequence). The CDR3 length is 16 residues. V shed 2 bases and J shed 0 bases, with 11 bases lying between them. The CDR3 here is CATSRIPDLSGNTIYF. The CDR3 DNA reads TGTGCCACCAGCAGAATCCCGGACCTCTCTGGAAACACCATATATTTT. Full variable domain (outside the CDR3, taken from reference TRBV15 and TRBJ1-3): DAMVIQNPRYQVTQFGKPVTLSCSQTLNHNVMYWYQQKSSQAPKLLFHYYDKDFNNEADTPDNFQSRRPNTSFCFLDIRSPGLGDTAMYLCATSRIPDLSGNTIYFGEGSWLTVV.

This clone occurred a few times. This chain uses TRBV11-3 with TRBJ2-7, with D hard to call. There are 14 residues in the CDR3. V was pared by 5 bases and J by 4 bases, with 15 bases between. Germline assignment: CDR1 SGHNT and CDR2 YENEEA. The DNA for the CDR3 is TGTGCCAGCAGCACAGCCCTCCTCATATACGAGCAGTACTTC. This translates into CASSTALLIYEQYF.